The rows below give T cell receptor beta chains drawn from one sample of a study of CD4+ T cells in melanoma. Sequencing used immunoSEQ multiplex PCR; TCRdb keeps in-frame clones, though not all of them. Among 11,000 or so clones listed, around 66% were seen once. The sequenced material came from cells from a culture (not recorded whether cultured in vitro). The receptors were sampled from a human donor with melanoma. CDR3s include the opening cysteine and the closing phenylalanine or tryptophan. D genes are given only for firm matches. Expanded clones are given a class, and other clones once, few, many or no size at all.

abundance	v_gene	d_gene	j_gene	CDR3nt	CDR3aa
.	TRBV7-2	TRBD2	TRBJ2-5	TGTGCCAGCAGTCCTAGCGGGGGGCCCAAGACCCAGTACTTC	CASSPSGGPKTQYF
.	TRBV5-5	TRBD1	TRBJ2-4	TGTGCCAGCAGCGCAATCCAGGGGGCAAACATTCAGTACTTC	CASSAIQGANIQYF
.	TRBV30	.	TRBJ2-1	TGTGCCTGGAGCACCTTCAATGAGCAGTTCTTC	CAWSTFNEQFF
.	TRBV5-1	TRBD1	TRBJ2-1	TGCGCCAGCAGCTTTGGGGACAGCCCTTGGAGCTCCTACAATGAGCAGTTCTTC	CASSFGDSPWSSYNEQFF
.	TRBV7-9	.	TRBJ1-2	TGTGCCAGCAGCTCCTCGGAGGATGGGGGATATGGCTACACCTTC	CASSSSEDGGYGYTF
.	TRBV9	.	TRBJ1-1	TGTGCCAGCAGCGTAACTCCGGGGGGCAACACTGAAGCTTTCTTT	CASSVTPGGNTEAFF
.	TRBV6-5	.	TRBJ1-6	TGTGCCAGCAGTTATGGGCTAATGTCCTATAATTCACCCCTCCACTTT	CASSYGLMSYNSPLHF
few	TRBV7-8	TRBD1	TRBJ1-1	TGTGCCAGCAGCTTAGGCCGATCAGACAGGGGGCTGAACACTGAAGCTTTCTTT	CASSLGRSDRGLNTEAFF
.	TRBV28	.	TRBJ2-7	TGTGCCAGCAGCGCTACAGGCACGGGGGACGGCGAGCAGTACTTC	CASSATGTGDGEQYF
.	TRBV5-1	.	TRBJ1-3	TGCGCCAGCAGCTTGGGCGGGGAGAACACCATATATTTT	CASSLGGENTIYF
.	TRBV7-9	.	TRBJ2-7	TGTGCCAGCAGCTTAAACAGGGACGAGCAGTACTTC	CASSLNRDEQYF
.	TRBV6-6	.	TRBJ1-2	TGTGCCAGTATACGGCCCGGACGGCAGGATAACTATGGCTACACCTTC	CASIRPGRQDNYGYTF
.	TRBV7-2	TRBD2	TRBJ2-1	TGTGCCAGCAGCTTAGTCGCGGGGGGCTACAATGAGCAGTTCTTC	CASSLVAGGYNEQFF
.	TRBV28	.	TRBJ1-5	TGTGCCAGCAGTTTAGGGGGCTTGAGCAATCAGCCCCAGCATTTT	CASSLGGLSNQPQHF
.	TRBV29-1	.	TRBJ2-7	TGCAGCGTTGAAGATAGTCAAGGGGCCTACGAGCAGTACTTC	CSVEDSQGAYEQYF
.	TRBV6-6	.	TRBJ2-2	TGTGCCAGCAGGGAAGGGGGTCGGGCCGGGGAGCTGTTTTTT	CASREGGRAGELFF
few	TRBV6-1	.	TRBJ1-5	TGTGCCAGCGAGGGGAATCAGCCCCAGCATTTT	CASEGNQPQHF
.	TRBV5-1	.	TRBJ2-3	TGCGCCAGCAGCGAACGACAGAGCGATCGCCTGTCCCATTTCACAGATACGCAGTATTTT	CASSERQSDRLSHFTDTQYF
.	TRBV5-6	TRBD1	TRBJ2-2	TGTGCCAGCAGCCAACAGGGGGCAGGCGGGGAGCTGTTTTTT	CASSQQGAGGELFF
.	TRBV5-6	.	TRBJ2-2	TGTGCCAGCAGGTCCCCAGTACGGGGGCCCAACACCGGGGAGCTGTTTTTT	CASRSPVRGPNTGELFF
.	TRBV7-9	.	TRBJ1-1	TGTGCCAGCAGCTTAGATTTGGGGAAACGGGACACTGAAGCTTTCTTT	CASSLDLGKRDTEAFF
.	TRBV6-1	.	TRBJ2-3	TGTGCCAGCAGTGACACAGGGTTCGGAACAGATACGCAGTATTTT	CASSDTGFGTDTQYF
.	TRBV2	.	TRBJ2-1	TGTGCCAGCAGGGGTACCGGGACAGAGCAGTTCTTC	CASRGTGTEQFF
few	TRBV5-1	.	TRBJ2-7	TGCGCCAGCAGCTTGGTTGGGGAGTACGAGCAGTACTTC	CASSLVGEYEQYF
.	TRBV6-5	TRBD2	TRBJ2-5	TGTGCCAGCGGGCTAGCGGGGGGTCAAGAGACCCAGTACTTC	CASGLAGGQETQYF
.	TRBV11-1	.	TRBJ1-6	TGTGCCAGCAGCTTAGCCTCTGGTCGGGGCCCCCTCCACTTT	CASSLASGRGPLHF
.	TRBV7-9	TRBD1	TRBJ1-2	TGTGCCAGCAGCTTGACAGGGGGCGGCCTGGAGGGCTACACCTTC	CASSLTGGGLEGYTF
.	TRBV6-5	.	TRBJ2-6	TGTGCCAGCAGACAGGGTAGCTCTGGGGCCAACGTCCTGACTTTC	CASRQGSSGANVLTF
few	TRBV19	.	TRBJ1-5	TGTGCCAGTAGTATAGGCCGATCGACCGGCCAGCCCCAGCATTTT	CASSIGRSTGQPQHF
.	TRBV6-1	.	TRBJ1-1	TGTGCCAGCAATTACAGGGAAAACACTGAAGCTTTCTTT	CASNYRENTEAFF
.	TRBV7-6	TRBD2	TRBJ2-1	TGTGCCAGCAGCTTAGAGGTGCGGGGGACTAGCGCCCTCCGGGTCCACAATGAGCAGTTCTTC	CASSLEVRGTSALRVHNEQFF
.	TRBV11-2	TRBD1	TRBJ2-7	TGTGCCAGCAGCTTCCGACAGGGGGGCGTCGAGCAGTACTTC	CASSFRQGGVEQYF
.	TRBV29-1	.	TRBJ1-1	TGCAGCGCTCATACCGGCGACACTGAAGCTTTCTTT	CSAHTGDTEAFF
.	TRBV19	.	TRBJ1-4	TGTGCCAGTAACTACGGCAAGACATGGTCGGGTGAAAAACTGTTTTTT	CASNYGKTWSGEKLFF
.	TRBV6-5	.	TRBJ1-5	TGTGCCAGCAGACGGGACAACAGCAATCAGCCCCAGCATTTT	CASRRDNSNQPQHF
.	TRBV5-4	.	TRBJ1-1	TGTGCCAGCAGCTTGGGAGACAGGCTAGGCACTGAAGCTTTCTTT	CASSLGDRLGTEAFF
.	TRBV29-1	.	TRBJ1-2	TGCAGCGTTGCGGGGGATGGTGGCTACACCTTC	CSVAGDGGYTF
.	TRBV29-1	.	TRBJ2-1	TGCAGCGTTGCAAGGACTGATACCTACAATGAGCAGTTCTTC	CSVARTDTYNEQFF
.	TRBV29-1	.	TRBJ1-3	TGCAGCGTTGTTAAAGGCTCTGGAAACACCATATATTTT	CSVVKGSGNTIYF
once	TRBV6-1	TRBD1	TRBJ2-1	TGTGCCTTCGGACAGGGGGCGACATACAATGAGCAGTTCTTC	CAFGQGATYNEQFF
.	TRBV11-2	.	TRBJ1-2	TGTGCCAGCAGCCTCCGATCACCCGACAGGAACTTCTATGGCTACACCTTC	CASSLRSPDRNFYGYTF
.	TRBV5-1	.	TRBJ2-1	TGCGCCAGCAGCTTGGGTGGGGGGGGCGGAACCTCCTACAATGAGCAGTTCTTC	CASSLGGGGGTSYNEQFF
.	TRBV29-1	TRBD2	TRBJ2-3	TGCAGCGCCGGGACTAGCGGGGGGTATACGCAGTATTTT	CSAGTSGGYTQYF